This T cell receptor (beta chain) originates from a study of shared T cell receptors in the human thymus. Germline trimming cut 4 bases from V and 2 bases from J; bases unmatched to any gene: 3. The CDR3 has 14 amino acids. CDR1 is MNHEY, CDR2 SVGAGI, per germline. Clones were sequenced by immunoSEQ multiplex PCR, and TCRdb holds only the in-frame ones, with some missing. The sample lists under 850,000 clones; approximately 88% were seen once. These data were likewise used in another study, on human thymus T cells. That paper states: Finnish infants who were healthy and having corrective surgery for congenital heart defects made up the donors. Corrective heart surgery yielded resections, and these provided the thymus tissue. Thymic and blood repertoires seemed to show skewed V and J gene use. Thymic repertoires from unrelated individuals overlapped highly, related research reported.

V is TRBV6-5 and J is TRBJ2-7; 9 bases line up with TRBD2. The sequence derives from a boy under two years old with a congenital heart defect. Sequencing used thymocytes. The CDR3 protein is CASSSGGGAYEQYF. In nucleotides, the CDR3 is TGTGCCAGCAGTTCCGGCGGGGGGGCCTACGAGCAGTACTTC.